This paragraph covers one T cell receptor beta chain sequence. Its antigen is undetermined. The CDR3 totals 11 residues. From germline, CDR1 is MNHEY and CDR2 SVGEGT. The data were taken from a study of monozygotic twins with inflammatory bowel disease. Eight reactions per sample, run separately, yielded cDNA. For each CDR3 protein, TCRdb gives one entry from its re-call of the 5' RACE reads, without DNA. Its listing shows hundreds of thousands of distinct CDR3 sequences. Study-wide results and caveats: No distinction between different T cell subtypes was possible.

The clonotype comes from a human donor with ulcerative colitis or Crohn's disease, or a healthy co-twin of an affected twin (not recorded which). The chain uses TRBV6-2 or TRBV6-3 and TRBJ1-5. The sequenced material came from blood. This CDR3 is CATLGPGVQHF.